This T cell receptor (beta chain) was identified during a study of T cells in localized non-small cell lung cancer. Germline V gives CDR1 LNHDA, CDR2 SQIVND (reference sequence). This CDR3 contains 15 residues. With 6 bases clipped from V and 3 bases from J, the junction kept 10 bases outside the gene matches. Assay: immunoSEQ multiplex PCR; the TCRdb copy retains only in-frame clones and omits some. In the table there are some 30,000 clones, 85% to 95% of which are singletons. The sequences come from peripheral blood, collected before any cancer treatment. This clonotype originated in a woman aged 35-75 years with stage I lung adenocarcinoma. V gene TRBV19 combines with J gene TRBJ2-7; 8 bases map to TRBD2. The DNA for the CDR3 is TGTGCCAGTAGAGGGGCAGGAAGCGGGAGCTACGAGCAGTACTTC. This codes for CASRGAGSGSYEQYF.